Listed below are T cell receptor beta chains from one sample, sequenced in a study of blood T cell repertoires in COVID-19. Sequenced by immunoSEQ multiplex PCR; TCRdb stores in-frame clones only, minus some. The sample includes fewer than 250,000 clones, over 75% of them seen just once. Sequencing input: peripheral blood. Receptor source: a man aged 50-60 years with COVID-19, enrolled during active disease. The CDR3 runs from the conserved cysteine through the conserved F or W.

v_call,j_call,cdr3_aa
TRBV6-1,TRBJ1-5,CASSVQGFLANQPQHF
TRBV11-3,TRBJ2-1,CASSPPGLYNEQFF
TRBV2,TRBJ1-2,CASSVGEGYGYTF
TRBV7-9,TRBJ1-4,CASSSGHDSNEKLFF
TRBV30,TRBJ2-2,CAWSVIAGAGELFF
TRBV7-2,TRBJ1-2,CASSFYRGLDYGYTF
TRBV30,TRBJ2-1,CAWSVLRQGSYYGEQFF
TRBV19,TRBJ2-3,CASTSTGTSGRTTDTQYF
TRBV7-3,TRBJ2-1,CASSLTSGSNEQFF
TRBV7-3,TRBJ2-2,CASSKGLAGTGELFF
TRBV19,TRBJ2-1,CASSPPVYNEQFF
TRBV5-6,TRBJ2-5,CASSLVGRVGETQYF
TRBV6-6,TRBJ2-5,CASSSASGGAETQYF
TRBV5-6,TRBJ1-2,CASSPTPQGNYGYTF
TRBV19,TRBJ1-2,CASSFLHRDYGYTF
TRBV7-6,TRBJ1-1,CASSSRAGSRDTEAFF
TRBV28,TRBJ2-7,CASSRTGAYEQYF
TRBV7-8,TRBJ2-2,CASSLGQKTGELFF
TRBV11-2,TRBJ2-5,CASSFKDRTQETQYF
TRBV5-4,TRBJ1-6,CASSRDREMDSPLHF
TRBV19,TRBJ1-1,CASSASILRGSTEAFF
TRBV10-3,TRBJ2-7,CAISEGTGFEQYF
TRBV24-1,TRBJ2-3,CATSGGWGEADTQYF
TRBV20-1,TRBJ2-7,CSASKGQGVYEQYF
TRBV21-1,TRBJ2-7,CARPTAAEVEQYF
TRBV7-8,TRBJ1-3,CASSPRTDPSSGNTIYF
TRBV12-3/TRBV12-4,TRBJ1-1,CASSLKGDTEAFF
TRBV28,TRBJ1-5,CASSLGGPQHF